The rows below give T cell receptor beta chains drawn from one sample of a study of graft-versus-host responses after intestinal transplantation. For these receptors, no antigen is known. The data were produced by immunoSEQ multiplex PCR, yet TCRdb's version contains in-frame clones alone and is incomplete. The table lists about 66,000 clones, 90% of them singletons. This specimen consisted of unstimulated CD8+ T cells sorted from spleen or lymph node cells, obtained before intestinal transplant. Every receptor here comes from a human donor who received an intestinal transplant. The CDR3 runs from the conserved cysteine through the conserved F or W.

CDR3 length	V gene	J gene	CDR3 protein
14	TRBV7-2	TRBJ1-1	CASSLLEGTAEAFF
17	TRBV9	TRBJ2-7	CASSVNPQSTGTYEQYF
10	TRBV11-2	TRBJ2-7	CASSLNEQYF
15	TRBV5-1	TRBJ1-2	CASSAGKKSGYGYTF
12	TRBV9	TRBJ2-2	CAGSPGTGELFF
17	TRBV18	TRBJ2-1	CASSLIGGAASYNEQFF
15	TRBV7-9	TRBJ2-1	CASSLGQGGWDEQFF
14	TRBV19	TRBJ1-1	CASSSRQLNTEAFF
15	TRBV27	TRBJ1-1	CASSWGGSLNTEAFF
15	TRBV27	TRBJ2-1	CASTSSSGVYNEQFF
14	TRBV5-1	TRBJ2-1	CASGRYSGDNEQFF
15	TRBV4-1	TRBJ2-1	CASSQAAVGPNEQFF
14	TRBV4-1	TRBJ2-1	CASREAGLRDEQFF
14	TRBV7-9	TRBJ1-4	CASRSGQGKEKLFF
13	TRBV10-3	TRBJ1-1	CAIQASGGTEAFF
12	TRBV2	TRBJ1-2	CASTAGDYGYTF
13	TRBV9	TRBJ2-1	CASSVNSDNEQFF
12	TRBV6-5	TRBJ1-2	CASSRTDYGYTF
14	TRBV18	TRBJ2-3	CASSPTVATDTQYF
13	TRBV19	TRBJ1-1	CASSSGVGTEAFF
16	TRBV6-4	TRBJ2-3	CASSETSGGATDTQYF
14	TRBV7-7	TRBJ2-5	CASSLSGGWETQYF
14	TRBV6-1	TRBJ1-2	CASMGQGAGYGYTF
13	TRBV6-5	TRBJ2-1	CASSYSGADEQFF
16	TRBV7-8	TRBJ2-3	CASSFGTGGLTDTQYF
16	TRBV10-1	TRBJ2-5	CASSAARSGGQETQYF
15	TRBV4-1	TRBJ2-7	CASRGTGQGMDEQYF
16	TRBV5-6	TRBJ2-1	CASRPRGAGAHNEQFF
13	TRBV7-9	TRBJ1-6	CASSSDRGSPLHF
13	TRBV7-6	TRBJ2-5	CASRPTGLETQYF
15	TRBV2	TRBJ1-5	CASSESGFSNQPQHF
16	TRBV19	TRBJ2-7	CASSWGGDLTTYEQYF
13	TRBV6-1	TRBJ1-5	CASTTGSHQPQHF
14	TRBV5-4	TRBJ1-5	CASNFRGWGQPQHF
15	TRBV6-5	TRBJ2-7	CASSSGTGMGYEQYF
14	TRBV19	TRBJ2-7	CASSPTGPSYEQYF
13	TRBV2	TRBJ2-7	CASSEDYSYEQYF
15	TRBV6-5	TRBJ2-3	CASSYGAGVGDTQYF
16	TRBV19	TRBJ1-3	CASSVGQHLPGNTIYF
16	TRBV19	TRBJ2-3	CASSIASGGGEGTQYF
14	TRBV12-5	TRBJ2-7	CASGSGQVTYEQYF
15	TRBV4-1	TRBJ1-6	CASSQGPAGTSPLHF
12	TRBV4-1	TRBJ2-3	CASSHGGDTQYF
14	TRBV7-6	TRBJ1-1	CASSLGTANTEAFF
16	TRBV5-1	TRBJ1-6	CASRPPGQLQNSPLHF
14	TRBV9	TRBJ2-7	CASSERTGAYEQYF
14	TRBV7-8	TRBJ2-5	CASSLRTGVETQYF
13	TRBV27	TRBJ1-4	CASRGDIWEKLFF
16	TRBV5-5	TRBJ2-3	CASSRPQEESTDTQYF
18	TRBV9	TRBJ2-3	CASSVAPGAGGPADTQYF